This TCR beta chain was captured in a study of OX40 agonist ivuxolimab in advanced cancers. In germline, CDR1 is SGHNT, CDR2 YYREEE (reference sequence). V was cut by 0 bases and J by 8 bases, with 8 bases left in between. This CDR3 is built from 12 residues. Sequencing used immunoSEQ multiplex PCR; TCRdb keeps in-frame clones, though not all of them. Of some 90,000 clones listed, 92% are singletons. The source is an adult with an advanced solid tumor such as melanoma, head and neck, liver or kidney cancer. Here the sequenced sample was CD4+ or CD8+ T cells sorted from blood, taken in a trial of the OX40 agonist ivuxolimab. The chain joins TRBV5-4 to TRBJ1-2; D gene unclear. CDR3 sequence reads: CASSLEASGYTF. The CDR3 DNA follows: TGTGCCAGCAGCTTGGAGGCGAGCGGCTACACCTTC.